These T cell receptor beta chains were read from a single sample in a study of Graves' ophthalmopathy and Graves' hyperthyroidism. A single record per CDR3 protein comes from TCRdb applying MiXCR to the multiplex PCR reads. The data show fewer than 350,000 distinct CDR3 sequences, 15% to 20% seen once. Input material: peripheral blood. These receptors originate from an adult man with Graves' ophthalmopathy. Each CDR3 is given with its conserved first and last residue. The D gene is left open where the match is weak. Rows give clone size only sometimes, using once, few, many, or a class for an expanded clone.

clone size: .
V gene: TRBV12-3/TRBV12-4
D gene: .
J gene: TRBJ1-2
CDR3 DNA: TGTGCCAGCAGTTTAGTGCAGGGACTCTCCTATGGCTACACCTTC
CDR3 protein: CASSLVQGLSYGYTF

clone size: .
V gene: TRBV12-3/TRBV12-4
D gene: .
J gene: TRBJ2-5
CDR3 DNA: TGTGCCAGCAGTTTATCCGCGGCGGGGGAGACCCAGTACTTC
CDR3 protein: CASSLSAAGETQYF

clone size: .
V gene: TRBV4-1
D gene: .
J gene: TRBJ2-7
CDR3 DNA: TGCGCCAGCAGCCAAGAAGGGATCGAGCAGCACTTC
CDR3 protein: CASSQEGIEQHF

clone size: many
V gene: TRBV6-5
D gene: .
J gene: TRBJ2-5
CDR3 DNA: TGTGCCAGCAGTTACCTACCCAATGGGGAGACCCAGTACTTC
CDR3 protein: CASSYLPNGETQYF

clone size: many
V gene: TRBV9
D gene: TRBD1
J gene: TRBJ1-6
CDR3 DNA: TGTGCCAGCAGCCCAGGGACAGGGGTCGGTTCACCCCTCCACTTT
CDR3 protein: CASSPGTGVGSPLHF

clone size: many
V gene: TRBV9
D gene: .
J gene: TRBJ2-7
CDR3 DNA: TGTGCCAGCAGCTATAGAGGAGAGCCCTACGAGCAGTACTTC
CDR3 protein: CASSYRGEPYEQYF

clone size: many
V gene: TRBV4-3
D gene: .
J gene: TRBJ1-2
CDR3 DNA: TGCGCCAGCAGCCAATCCGCTCTGATAAACTATGGCTACACCTTC
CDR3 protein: CASSQSALINYGYTF

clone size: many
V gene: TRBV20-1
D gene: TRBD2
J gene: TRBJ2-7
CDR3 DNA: TGCAGTGCTAGAGAGCTGGGACTAGCGGGGTACGAGCAGTACTTC
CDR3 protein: CSARELGLAGYEQYF

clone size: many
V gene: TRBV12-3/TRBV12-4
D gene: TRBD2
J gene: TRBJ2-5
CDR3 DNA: TGTGCCAGCAGCTGGCGGGGGGGGCCCGGGACCCAGTACTTC
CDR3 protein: CASSWRGGPGTQYF

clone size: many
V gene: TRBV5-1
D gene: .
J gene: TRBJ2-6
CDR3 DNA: TGCGCCAGCAGCCGTCAAGCGTTACGGGGCTCTGGGGCCAACGTCCTGACTTTC
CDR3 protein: CASSRQALRGSGANVLTF

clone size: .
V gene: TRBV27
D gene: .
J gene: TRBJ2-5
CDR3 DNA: TGTGCCAGCAGGGCGGCTAGCGTGATAGAGACCCAGTACTTC
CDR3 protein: CASRAASVIETQYF

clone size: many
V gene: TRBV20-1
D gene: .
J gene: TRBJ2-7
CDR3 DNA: TGCAGTGCTAGAGGAGTTGGTGGCGAGCAGTACTTC
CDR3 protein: CSARGVGGEQYF

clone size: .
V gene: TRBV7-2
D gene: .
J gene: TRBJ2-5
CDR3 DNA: TGTGCCAGCAGCTTAGGGGGAGCGGCTCAAGAGACCCAGTACTTC
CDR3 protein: CASSLGGAAQETQYF

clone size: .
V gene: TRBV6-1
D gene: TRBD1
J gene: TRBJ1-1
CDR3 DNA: TGTGCCAGCAGTGAAGACCCCGGGACAGGGGGCAACACTGAAGCTTTCTTT
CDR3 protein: CASSEDPGTGGNTEAFF

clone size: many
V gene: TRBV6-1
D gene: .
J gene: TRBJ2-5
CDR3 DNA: TGTGCCAGCTTGGGGAGTTTTGGGGAGACCCAGTACTTC
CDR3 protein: CASLGSFGETQYF

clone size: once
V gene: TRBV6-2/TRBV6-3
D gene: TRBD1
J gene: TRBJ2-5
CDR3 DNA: TGTGCCAGCAGTTACTTCCGGACAGGTCAAGAGACCCAGTACTTC
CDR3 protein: CASSYFRTGQETQYF

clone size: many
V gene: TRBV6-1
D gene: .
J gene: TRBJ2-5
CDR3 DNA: TGTGCCAGCAGGAACAGGAGGCGGGCGACCCAGTACTTC
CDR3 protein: CASRNRRRATQYF

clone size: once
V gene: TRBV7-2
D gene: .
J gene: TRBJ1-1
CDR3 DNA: TGTGCCAGCAGCGTTATGGTCGGGTACACTGAAGCTTTCTTT
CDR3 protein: CASSVMVGYTEAFF

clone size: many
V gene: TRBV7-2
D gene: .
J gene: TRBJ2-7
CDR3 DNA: TGTGCCAGCAGCTTCAACAGGGCTGGGGGGCAGTACTTC
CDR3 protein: CASSFNRAGGQYF

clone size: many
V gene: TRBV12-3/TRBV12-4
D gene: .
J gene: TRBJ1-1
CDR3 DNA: TGTGCCAGCAGTTTGCTGCGGGGGCACACTGAAGCTTTCTTT
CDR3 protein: CASSLLRGHTEAFF

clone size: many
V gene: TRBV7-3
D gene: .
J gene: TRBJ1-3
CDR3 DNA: TGTGCCAGCGGGAGTAGCCCCGGAAACACCATATATTTT
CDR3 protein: CASGSSPGNTIYF

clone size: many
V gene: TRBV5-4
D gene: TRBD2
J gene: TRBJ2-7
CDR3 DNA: TGTGCCAGCAGCTTGGCTTCTAGCGGGGGGAACGAGCAGTACTTC
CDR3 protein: CASSLASSGGNEQYF